This TCR beta chain is from a study of tumor and adjacent non-tumor tissue in lung cancer. About the research overall: Patients comprised eleven to twelve adenocarcinoma, a couple of squamous cell carcinoma and 1 small cell lung cancer. Stage I to III disease affected roughly ten men and 5 women aged roughly 30 to 80.

On this clonotype: This may be a read error, as it is one base from a much larger clone.

A modified ARM-PCR protocol with three rounds of nested PCR amplified TCRbeta. TCRdb reprocessed the multiplex PCR reads with MiXCR, giving one entry per CDR3 protein. This sample has roughly 45,000 distinct CDR3 sequences; roughly 66% occur once, and the top ten carry roughly 44%. RNA was extracted from bulk tissue without any cell sorting. This non-tumor lung sample came from over 3 cm beyond the tumor edge. Germline V lookup: CDR1 MDHEN, CDR2 SYDVKM. The CDR3 consists of 17 residues. V lost 7 bases, J lost 0 bases, and 11 bases stayed unmatched. This sequence originates from a middle-aged man with non-small cell lung cancer. The sample was distant non-tumor lung tissue. The chain has TRBV28 and TRBJ2-4, with TRBD2 identical over 8 bases. The CDR3 protein is CASISGASGLAKNIQYF. For the CDR3, the DNA is TGTGCCAGCATTTCGGGGGCTAGCGGGTTAGCCAAAAACATTCAGTACTTC.